These 25 T cell receptor beta chains share one sample of origin, sequenced in a study of CD8+ T cells in alopecia areata (dated by TCRdb to about 2018). The protocol used for the library was the immunoSEQ multiplex PCR assay. For TCR sequencing, RNA was extracted from every sample and reverse transcribed into cDNA to serve as template. TCRdb provides this immuneACCESS table in a form limited to in-frame rearrangements. Some clones are lacking; in checked studies, under half of them reflect an unresolved V gene, and why the rest are absent is not known. The sample table holds approximately 98,000 clones, of which 59% were seen once. In total, the top ten clones hold under 25% of the sample. Sequenced input: CD8+ T cells sorted from blood. These receptors originate from a human donor in good health.

V gene TRBV7-9 combines with J gene TRBJ2-3, with D unclear. Germline loops: CDR1 SEHNR, CDR2 FQNEAQ (reference sequence). The CDR3 contains 14 residues. Trimming pared 7 bases from V and 1 base from J, leaving 12 bases between. The CDR3 DNA is TGTGCCAGCACCGACTTTTCTGGCACAGATACGCAGTATTTT. As protein: CASTDFSGTDTQYF.

This clone was picked up one time. In nucleotides, the CDR3 is TGTGCCAGCAGTTACAGCGACAGGGCGGGGCCCCAGTACTTC. Its protein product is CASSYSDRAGPQYF. The chain recombines TRBV6-5 with TRBJ2-5; tentatively, D is TRBD1 (7 bases). The V end was cut by 2 bases, the J end by 9 bases, with 16 bases between. The CDR3 runs to 14 residues. Germline V gives CDR1 MNHEY, CDR2 SVGAGI.

The J gene is TRBJ2-5, the V gene TRBV10-3; possibly TRBD1 for D (5 bases). CDR3 size: 14 residues. The V and J ends lost 3 bases and 4 bases respectively, with 12 bases between them. Germline CDR1 ENHRY, CDR2 SYGVKD. CDR3 sequence: CAISDRQGLETQYF. The CDR3 DNA reads TGTGCCATCAGTGACAGGCAGGGATTAGAGACCCAGTACTTC.

The rearrangement uses TRBV30 and TRBJ2-3; D not resolved. CDR1 and CDR2 from the germline V gene are GTSNPN and SVGIG (reference sequence). V lost 8 bases to trimming and J lost 1 base, with 16 bases between them. The CDR3 is 14 amino acids. In DNA form, the CDR3 reads TGTGCCCTAGGGCCCATAGGCGGCACAGATACGCAGTATTTT. It yields the protein CALGPIGGTDTQYF.

This clone showed up just a few times. This chain joins TRBV25-1 and TRBJ2-2; 9 positions match TRBD2. The CDR3 has 15 amino acids. The V and J ends lost 4 bases and 7 bases, in that order; junction bases with no gene match: 7. Germline V gives CDR1 MGHDK, CDR2 SYGVNS. Here the CDR3 DNA reads TGTGCCAGCAGTGCGCCTAGCGGGGATGACGGGGAGCTGTTTTTT. Its protein product is CASSAPSGDDGELFF.

Of note for this clone: A far larger clone is a single base away, which makes a read error likely. This same CDR3 is encoded by further DNA sequences in the sample. This chain uses TRBV7-6 with TRBJ1-5, with D perhaps matching TRBD1 (5 bases). CDR3 length: 14 residues. The germline V gene has CDR1 SGHVS and CDR2 FNYEAQ. The ends were cut back, 1 base at V and 1 base at J, with 5 bases in the middle. The CDR3 DNA follows: TGTGCCAGCAGCTTAGGACAGAGCAATCAGCCCCAGCATTTT. Translated: CASSLGQSNQPQHF. Using reference TRBV7-6 and TRBJ1-5 for the parts outside the CDR3, the full variable domain is GAGVSQSPRYKVTKRGQDVALRCDPISGHVSLYWYRQALGQGPEFLTYFNYEAQQDKSGLPNDRFSAERPEGSISTLTIQRTEQRDSAMYRCASSLGQSNQPQHFGDGTRLSIL.

The CDR3 bases are TGTGCCAGCAGTGTTGGGTTTGGGACAGATACGCAGTATTTT. Translated, it gives CASSVGFGTDTQYF. The chain uses TRBV11-2 and TRBJ2-3; D is ambiguous. The V end lost 6 bases, the J end lost 3 bases, and 13 bases lay between the germline ends. CDR3 size: 14 residues. In germline, CDR1 is SGHAT, CDR2 FQNNGV.

This chain links TRBV7-9 with TRBJ2-3; TRBD1 agrees at 8 bases. In germline, CDR1 is SEHNR, CDR2 FQNEAQ (reference sequence). Trimming cost V 6 bases and J 5 bases; bases outside gene matches: 7. CDR3 length: 14 amino acids. In DNA form, the CDR3 reads TGTGCCAGCAGGGGGACAGGTGGTGTAGATACGCAGTATTTT. This translates into CASRGTGGVDTQYF.

The chain uses TRBV6-1 and TRBJ1-5, with D hard to call. Germline lookup yields CDR1 MNHNS and CDR2 SASEGT. The length of the CDR3 is 15 residues. V shed 1 base and J shed 1 base, with 8 bases lying between them. CDR3 in amino acids: CASSEGSVSNQPQHF. DNA for the CDR3: TGTGCCAGCAGTGAAGGCTCGGTAAGCAATCAGCCCCAGCATTTT.

This clone was picked up a small number of times. V is TRBV13 and J is TRBJ1-1; D is uncertain. Germline V lookup: CDR1 PRHDT, CDR2 FYEKMQ (reference sequence). The CDR3 covers 14 residues. The V end lost 0 bases, the J end lost 5 bases, and 10 bases lay between the germline ends. This CDR3 reads CASSLGHGSTEAFF. Written as DNA, the CDR3 is TGTGCCAGCAGCTTAGGGCACGGGTCGACTGAAGCTTTCTTT.

The V call is TRBV9, the J call TRBJ1-4; TRBD1 is a possible D gene (6 bases). The CDR3 is 15 residues long. Germline CDR1 is SGDLS and CDR2 is YYNGEE. V lost 4 bases to trimming and J lost 1 base, with 11 bases between them. The CDR3 is CASSPGGGTNEKLFF. CDR3 DNA sequence: TGTGCCAGCAGCCCCGGAGGGGGAACTAATGAAAAACTGTTTTTT.

The chain is built from TRBV5-1 and TRBJ2-5, with D maybe TRBD2 (5 bases). From germline, CDR1 is SGHRS and CDR2 YFSETQ. V dropped 1 base and J dropped 2 bases, with 15 bases sitting between them. CDR3 length equals 16 residues. The CDR3 reads CASSLRGVQWQETQYF. CDR3 DNA: TGCGCCAGCAGCTTGCGGGGAGTCCAATGGCAAGAGACCCAGTACTTC. Supplemented by reference TRBV5-1 and TRBJ2-5, the full variable domain reads KAGVTQTPRYLIKTRGQQVTLSCSPISGHRSVSWYQQTPGQGLQFLFEYFSETQRNKGNFPGRFSGRQFSNSRSEMNVSTLELGDSALYLCASSLRGVQWQETQYFGPGTRLLVL.

As concerns this clone: The junction departs from the called germline gene at one end, perhaps through a read error. The rearrangement links TRBV29-1 to TRBJ2-7, with D perhaps given as TRBD1 or TRBD2 (5 bases each). CDR1 and CDR2 (germline): SQVTM, ANQGSEA. The CDR3 consists of 12 residues. The CDR3 nucleotides read TGCAGCGTGGAAGGACTGGGGGTCGAGCAGTACTTC. It encodes CSVEGLGVEQYF.

V usage is TRBV9 and J usage is TRBJ2-3; D gene ambiguous. Trimming pared 0 bases from V and 2 bases from J, leaving 10 bases between. Germline CDR1 and CDR2: SGDLS and YYNGEE. This CDR3 region has 15 residues. The CDR3 nucleotides read TGTGCCAGCAGCGTAGATTTGTCCTACACAGATACGCAGTATTTT. Protein: CASSVDLSYTDTQYF. Complete variable domain (other parts from reference TRBV9 and TRBJ2-3): DSGVTQTPKHLITATGQRVTLRCSPRSGDLSVYWYQQSLDQGLQFLIQYYNGEERAKGNILERFSAQQFPDLHSELNLSSLELGDSALYFCASSVDLSYTDTQYFGPGTRLTVL.

The chain joins TRBV4-1 to TRBJ1-4; 11 nucleotides agree with TRBD1. Losses at the gene ends were 11 bases for V and 6 bases for J; bases not matched to a gene: 17. CDR1 and CDR2 (germline): MGHRA, YSYEKL. This CDR3 has 17 amino acids. CDR3: CAQALSPGTGGDEKLFF. Here the CDR3 DNA reads TGCGCCCAGGCCCTTAGTCCCGGGACAGGGGGTGATGAAAAACTGTTTTTT.

The V call is TRBV6-5, the J call TRBJ1-2; no firm D call. V gave up 2 bases and J gave up 4 bases, with 11 bases separating them. Germline V gene data show CDR1 as MNHEY and CDR2 as SVGAGI. There are 14 residues in the CDR3. CDR3 region: CASSYSPRIYGYTF. In DNA form, the CDR3 reads TGTGCCAGCAGTTACAGTCCCCGGATCTATGGCTACACCTTC.

V and J are TRBV11-2 and TRBJ1-1, with 7 bases aligning to TRBD1. The CDR3 extends over 11 amino acids. The trim removed 8 bases at V and 7 bases at J, leaving 4 bases unmatched. In germline, CDR1 is SGHAT, CDR2 FQNNGV. In DNA form, the CDR3 reads TGTGCCAGCCGCACAGGGGTTGAAGCTTTCTTT. It specifies CASRTGVEAFF.

This clone was seen ten or more times. The chain links TRBV7-2 to TRBJ2-2, with D hard to call. V was cut by 1 base and J by 7 bases, with 7 bases left in between. The CDR3 contains 13 residues. Germline assignment: CDR1 SGHTA and CDR2 FQGNSA. The CDR3 spells CASSLVLNGELFF. The CDR3 DNA follows: TGTGCCAGCAGCTTAGTTTTGAACGGGGAGCTGTTTTTT.

V and J are TRBV7-9 and TRBJ1-1, with D possibly matching TRBD1 (6 bases). The CDR3 contains 14 residues. Deletions cut 5 bases from V and 0 bases from J, with 10 bases between. The V gene's germline CDR1 is SEHNR and CDR2 FQNEAQ (reference sequence). The CDR3 loop is CASSRDTMNTEAFF. In nucleotides, the CDR3 is TGTGCCAGCAGCCGGGACACAATGAACACTGAAGCTTTCTTT. The full variable domain, rest sourced from reference TRBV7-9 and TRBJ1-1, is DTGVSQNPRHKITKRGQNVTFRCDPISEHNRLYWYRQTLGQGPEFLTYFQNEAQLEKSRLLSDRFSAERPKGSFSTLEIQRTEQGDSAMYLCASSRDTMNTEAFFGQGTRLTVV.

This chain links TRBV7-2 with TRBJ2-7, with D possibly being TRBD1 (6 bases). This CDR3 contains 16 residues. V lost 3 bases, J lost 2 bases, and 17 bases lay in between. The V gene's germline CDR1 is SGHTA and CDR2 FQGNSA. CDR3 sequence: CASSFYIGGQPYEQYF. CDR3 DNA sequence: TGTGCCAGCAGCTTTTATATTGGTGGACAGCCCTACGAGCAGTACTTC. The complete variable domain, with remaining parts taken from reference TRBV7-2 and TRBJ2-7, reads GAGVSQSPSNKVTEKGKDVELRCDPISGHTALYWYRQSLGQGLEFLIYFQGNSAPDKSGLPSDRFSAERTGGSVSTLTIQRTQQEDSAVYLCASSFYIGGQPYEQYFGPGTRLTVT.

The J gene is TRBJ2-5, the V gene TRBV4-1, with TRBD2 identical over 9 bases. J gave up 5 bases and V 1 base, and 2 bases lay outside the gene matches. CDR3 length: 14 residues. Per germline, CDR1 MGHRA and CDR2 YSYEKL. The CDR3 nucleotides are TGCGCCAGCAGCCAAGGAGCGGGGGGCGAGACCCAGTACTTC. Amino acids: CASSQGAGGETQYF.

The chain carries TRBV4-1 and TRBJ1-2; the D gene is possibly TRBD1 (6 bases). Trimming left V 3 bases short and J 5 bases short, with 13 bases between. This CDR3 has 14 amino acids. CDR1 is MGHRA and CDR2 is YSYEKL in the germline V gene. The CDR3 DNA follows: TGCGCCAGCAGCCAGAGGACAGTACCTTATGGCTACACCTTC. Translating gives CASSQRTVPYGYTF.

V is TRBV25-1 and J is TRBJ2-7; D possibly corresponds to TRBD2 (6 bases). Germline values: CDR1 MGHDK, CDR2 SYGVNS. This CDR3 region has 14 residues. Trimming took off 4 bases at V and 0 bases at J, with 10 bases between the two ends. The CDR3 sequence is CASSAGDHSYEQYF. The CDR3 bases are TGTGCCAGCAGTGCGGGGGACCACTCCTACGAGCAGTACTTC.

The chain couples TRBV4-2 to TRBJ1-5, with D unclear. This CDR3 region has 17 residues. CDR1 is LGHNA, CDR2 YNFKEQ, per germline. V lost 1 base and J lost 2, with 15 bases in between. CDR3 DNA sequence: TGTGCCAGCAGCCAAGTTTGGGCTGGGTTTCGCAATCAGCCCCAGCATTTT. This encodes CASSQVWAGFRNQPQHF.

This chain links TRBV9 with TRBJ2-7; possible D gene TRBD2, 6 bases. V was cut by 0 bases and J by 7 bases, with 20 bases left in between. The CDR3 extends over 16 amino acids. CDR1 is SGDLS, CDR2 YYNGEE, per germline. CDR3: CASSVGVRTGGTEQYF. The CDR3 DNA sequence: TGTGCCAGCAGCGTAGGGGTAAGGACCGGGGGAACGGAGCAGTACTTC.